This T cell receptor (beta chain) was retrieved from a study of identical twins. Study-level points and caveats: Modeled out-of-frame TCR alpha sharing in monozygotic twins fell below observed levels. Twins shared out-of-frame alpha sequences with excess low generation probability. These conclusions were based on statistical analysis (cross-sectional, not following the same donors).

Germline assignment: CDR1 SGHTA and CDR2 FQGTGA. J was trimmed by 5 bases and V by 2 bases; bases with no gene match: 4. The CDR3 extends over 15 amino acids. TCRdb independently ran MiXCR on the 5' RACE reads; one entry per CDR3 protein. The repertoire holds around 240,000 distinct CDR3 sequences, with about 7% as singletons. There were only healthy Caucasians among the donors. With regard to this clonotype: What it binds is not known.

The same sample was also used in a study of yellow fever vaccine responses in identical twins.

This sequence was found in a woman aged 18-30 years in good health. The chain links TRBV7-3 to TRBJ2-1; TRBD2 matches 9 bases. The sequenced sample was memory (CD45RO+) T cells sorted from blood. The CDR3 protein is CASSLAGGMNNEQFF. The CDR3 DNA reads as TGTGCCAGCAGCTTAGCGGGAGGGATGAACAATGAGCAGTTCTTC.